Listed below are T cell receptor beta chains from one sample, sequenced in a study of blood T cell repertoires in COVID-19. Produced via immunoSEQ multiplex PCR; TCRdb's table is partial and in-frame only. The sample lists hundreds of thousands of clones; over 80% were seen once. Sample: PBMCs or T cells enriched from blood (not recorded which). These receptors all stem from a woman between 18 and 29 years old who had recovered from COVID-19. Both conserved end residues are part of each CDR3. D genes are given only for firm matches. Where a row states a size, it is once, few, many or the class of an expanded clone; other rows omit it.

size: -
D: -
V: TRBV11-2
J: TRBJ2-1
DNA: TGTGCCAGCAGCTTAGTTCCTATCAATGAGCAGTTCTTC
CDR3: CASSLVPINEQFF

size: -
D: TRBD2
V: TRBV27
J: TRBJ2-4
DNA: TGTGCCAGCAGTTTATCGCGGCTGAGCGGGAGGGGGATTAAAAACATTCAGTACTTC
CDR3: CASSLSRLSGRGIKNIQYF

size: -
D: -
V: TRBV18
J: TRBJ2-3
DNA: TGTGCCAGCTCACCATGGACAGACGAGAGCACAGATACGCAGTATTTT
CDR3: CASSPWTDESTDTQYF

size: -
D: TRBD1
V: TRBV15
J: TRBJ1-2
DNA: TGTGCCACCAGCCTGGACAGGAACTATGGCTACACCTTC
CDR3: CATSLDRNYGYTF

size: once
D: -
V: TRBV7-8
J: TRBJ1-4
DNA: TGTGCCAGCAACCTCGATAACCAAAGCGGGGGAAAACTGTTTTTT
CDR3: CASNLDNQSGGKLFF

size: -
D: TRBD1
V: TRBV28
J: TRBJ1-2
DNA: TGTGCCAGCAGTGACGACAGGGGCGCACTGTATGGCTACACCTTC
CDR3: CASSDDRGALYGYTF

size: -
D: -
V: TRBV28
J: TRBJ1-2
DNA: TGTGCCAGCAGGTCGAGGGGGTATGGCTACACCTTC
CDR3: CASRSRGYGYTF

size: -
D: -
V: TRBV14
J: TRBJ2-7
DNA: TGTGCCAGCAGCCAAGTGTGGGGCCCCTCCTACGAGCAGTACTTC
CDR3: CASSQVWGPSYEQYF

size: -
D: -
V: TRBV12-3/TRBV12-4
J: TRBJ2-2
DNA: TGTGCCAGCAGTGGTACAGTGAACGGGGAGCTGTTTTTT
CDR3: CASSGTVNGELFF

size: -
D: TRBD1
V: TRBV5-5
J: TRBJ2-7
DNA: TGTGCCAGCAGTTCACGACAGGGCTTAAAGGCCTACGAGCAGTACTTC
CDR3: CASSSRQGLKAYEQYF

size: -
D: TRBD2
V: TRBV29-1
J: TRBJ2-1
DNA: TGCAGCGTCTCTGTGGGTAGCGGGAGAGACTACAATGAGCAGTTCTTC
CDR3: CSVSVGSGRDYNEQFF

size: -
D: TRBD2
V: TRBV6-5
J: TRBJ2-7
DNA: TGTGCCAGCAGTTACTTCCCAGCGGGGGGGATATACGAGCAGTACTTC
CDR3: CASSYFPAGGIYEQYF

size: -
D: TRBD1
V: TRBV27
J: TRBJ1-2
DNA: TGTGCCAGCAGCCATACCGGGACAGGGGGCTATGGCTACACCTTC
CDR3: CASSHTGTGGYGYTF

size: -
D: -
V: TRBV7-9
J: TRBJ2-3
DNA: TGTGCCAGCAGCTTCACAGGGTCTTTCGTGGGGACAGATACGCAGTATTTT
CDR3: CASSFTGSFVGTDTQYF

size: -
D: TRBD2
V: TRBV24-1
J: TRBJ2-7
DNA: TGTGCCACCAGTGACCCCGGAACTAGCGGGCTCCAGCAGTACTTC
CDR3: CATSDPGTSGLQQYF

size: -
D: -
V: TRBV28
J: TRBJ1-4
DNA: TGTGCCAGCAGTTTGGTAGATGAAAAACTGTTTTTT
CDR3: CASSLVDEKLFF

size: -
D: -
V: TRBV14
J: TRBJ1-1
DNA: TGTGCCAGCAGCCAAGATTATGGCGCCCGGAGAAACACTGAAGCTTTCTTT
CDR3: CASSQDYGARRNTEAFF

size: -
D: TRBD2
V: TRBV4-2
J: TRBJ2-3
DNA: TGTGCCAGCAGCCAAGATTGGGGCCCTAAGCGGGAGGGCGGAGATACGCAGTATTTT
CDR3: CASSQDWGPKREGGDTQYF